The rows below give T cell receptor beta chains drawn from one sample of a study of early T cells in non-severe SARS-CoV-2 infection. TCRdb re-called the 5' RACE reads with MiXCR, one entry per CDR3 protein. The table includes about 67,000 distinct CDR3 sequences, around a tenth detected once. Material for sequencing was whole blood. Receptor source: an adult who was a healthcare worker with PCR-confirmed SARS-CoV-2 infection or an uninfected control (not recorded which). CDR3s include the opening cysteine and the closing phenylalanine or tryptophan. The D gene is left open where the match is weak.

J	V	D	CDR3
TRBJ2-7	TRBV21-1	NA	CASSNDNRPSYEQYF
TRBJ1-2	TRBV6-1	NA	CASSLDPANYGYTF
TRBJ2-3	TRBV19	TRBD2	CASSPPLERDYTDTQYF
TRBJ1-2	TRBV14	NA	CASSQLSGTDFNYGYTF
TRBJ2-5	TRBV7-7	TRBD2	CASSRISGVQETQYF
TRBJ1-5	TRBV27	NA	CASRRAGLFNQPQHF
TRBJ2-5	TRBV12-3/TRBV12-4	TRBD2	CASSRFSGGQETQYF
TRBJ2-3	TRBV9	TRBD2	CASSVEQRGRTDTQYF
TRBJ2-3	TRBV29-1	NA	CSPVKDTQYF
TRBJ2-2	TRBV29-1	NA	CSVETGLGTGELFF
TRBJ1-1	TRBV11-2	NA	CASSLDPGAIGTEAFF
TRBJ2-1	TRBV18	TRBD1	CASSPPTGSSYNEQFF
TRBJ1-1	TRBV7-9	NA	CASSLDAGYRLNTEAFF
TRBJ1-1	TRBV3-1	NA	CASSPMGKRGDTEAFF
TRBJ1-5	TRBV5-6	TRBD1	CASSHRDRGNQPQHF
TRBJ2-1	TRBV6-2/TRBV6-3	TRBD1	CASRRGQARTYNEQFF
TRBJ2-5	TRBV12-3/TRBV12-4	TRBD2	CASSLGTSGSHETQYF
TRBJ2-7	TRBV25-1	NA	CASSDRDKGVYEQYF
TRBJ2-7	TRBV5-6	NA	CASSIVGYEQYF
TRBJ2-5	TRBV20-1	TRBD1	CSGQGTKETQYF
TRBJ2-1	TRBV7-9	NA	CASSLINEQFF
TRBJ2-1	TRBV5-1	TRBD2	CASSPTKLAKSYNEQFF